This TCR beta chain was captured in a study of OX40 agonist ivuxolimab in advanced cancers. Study overall: Ivuxolimab, which patients received intravenously every 2 weeks, was dosed at 0.01 to 10 mg/kg. Mean age around 64 years, range roughly 23 to 79; about 81% male.

Points on this clone: Its antigen is as yet unknown.

Autoimmune disease history or systemic immunosuppression disqualified patients. Sequencing was performed with immunoSEQ multiplex PCR; in TCRdb, only in-frame clones are kept and a portion is missing. The table lists tens of thousands of clones, around 84% of them singletons. General study points: Blood T cells, both CD4+ and CD8+, expanded clonally by week 6 at 0.1 to 3.0 mg/kg.

Germline V gene lookup returns CDR1 SGHTA and CDR2 FQGNSA. With 3 bases removed from V and 1 base from J, the gap between germline ends came to 12 bases. CDR3 size: 15 residues. Sequencing was performed on CD4+ or CD8+ T cells sorted from blood, taken in a trial of the OX40 agonist ivuxolimab. The rearrangement uses TRBV7-2 and TRBJ2-5; maybe TRBD2 (6 bases). The clonotype originates from an adult with an advanced solid tumor such as melanoma, head and neck, liver or kidney cancer. CDR3 amino acids: CASSLAGTSQETQYF. CDR3 bases: TGTGCCAGCAGCTTGGCGGGAACCTCCCAAGAGACCCAGTACTTC.